These 17 T cell receptor beta chains came from one sample sequenced in a study of shared T cell receptors in the human thymus (dated by TCRdb to about 2021). Preparation of the library involved the immunoSEQ multiplex PCR assay. This is the immuneACCESS table as TCRdb keeps it, with only in-frame sequences that have V and J called. A part of the clones is gone; compared with another copy, unresolved V genes explain less than half, and the rest is unexplained. The sample includes 500,000 to 850,000 clones, with about 90% observed a single time. The biggest ten clones account for about 0.0094% of the sample. The same data also contributed to another study, on human thymus T cells.

The sequencing sample was made of thymocytes. All receptors derive from a boy in the first two years of life with a congenital heart defect. Donor details come from another sample of the same person, matched by shared clones.

The V and J genes are TRBV18 and TRBJ2-7; D might be TRBD1 (6 bases). This CDR3 region has 15 residues. Germline V gives CDR1 KGHSH, CDR2 LQKENI. V was cut by 6 bases and J by 3 bases, with 18 bases left in between. The CDR3 reads CASSRVAGVGYEQYF. DNA of the CDR3: TGTGCCAGCTCCCGAGTAGCAGGGGTAGGCTACGAGCAGTACTTC.

This chain connects TRBV4-3 to TRBJ1-6; D may be TRBD1 (6 bases). Trimming shortened V by 1 base and J by 11 bases, and 15 bases separated the two germline ends. This CDR3 region has 15 residues. CDR1 is LGHNA and CDR2 is YSLEER in the germline V gene. CDR3 region: CASSQGLQGRTPLHF. CDR3 coding DNA: TGCGCCAGCAGCCAAGGCCTACAGGGACGGACACCCCTCCACTTT.

The V and J genes are TRBV7-9 and TRBJ2-3; 13 bases align to TRBD2. The CDR3 spans 17 residues. In germline, CDR1 is SEHNR, CDR2 FQNEAQ (reference sequence). Losses at the gene ends were 2 bases for V and 5 bases for J; bases not matched to a gene: 7. The CDR3 sequence is CASSLTSGRGRGDTQYF. CDR3 nucleotide sequence: TGTGCCAGCAGCTTAACTAGCGGGAGGGGCCGGGGAGATACGCAGTATTTT. The full variable domain, completed using reference TRBV7-9 and TRBJ2-3, is DTGVSQNPRHKITKRGQNVTFRCDPISEHNRLYWYRQTLGQGPEFLTYFQNEAQLEKSRLLSDRFSAERPKGSFSTLEIQRTEQGDSAMYLCASSLTSGRGRGDTQYFGPGTRLTVL.

This clone has just one count. V and J are TRBV5-6 and TRBJ1-4; D is unclear. The CDR3 runs to 14 residues. Looked up from germline, CDR1 is SGHDT and CDR2 is YYEEEE. Trimming pared 5 bases from V and 0 bases from J, leaving 8 bases between. The CDR3 here is CASSAIATNEKLFF. The CDR3 region has the DNA TGTGCCAGCAGTGCTATTGCAACTAATGAAAAACTGTTTTTT. Based on the CDR3 plus reference TRBV5-6 and TRBJ1-4, the full variable domain is DAGVTQSPTHLIKTRGQQVTLRCSPKSGHDTVSWYQQALGQGPQFIFQYYEEEERQRGNFPDRFSGHQFPNYSSELNVNALLLGDSALYLCASSAIATNEKLFFGSGTQLSVL.

The V gene is TRBV7-2, the J gene TRBJ2-7, with TRBD2 identical over 8 bases. With V trimmed by 3 bases and J by 6 bases, 4 bases remained unmatched. CDR1 SGHTA and CDR2 FQGNSA come from the germline V gene. The CDR3 is 13 residues long. In DNA form, the CDR3 reads TGTGCCAGCAGCTTTCTCGGGGGGGCCGAGCAGTACTTC. Its protein is CASSFLGGAEQYF.

This chain's CDR3 is CANGHTYEQYF. The CDR3 coding sequence is TGTGCCAACGGACACACCTACGAGCAGTACTTC. The V gene is TRBV7-2, the J gene TRBJ2-7, with D perhaps matching TRBD1 (5 bases). Trimming took 10 bases from V and 2 from J, leaving 9 bases between them. The CDR3 is made up of 11 amino acids. Germline assignment: CDR1 SGHTA and CDR2 FQGNSA.

J is TRBJ1-4 and V is TRBV14; tentatively, D is TRBD1 (5 bases). V lost 0 bases and J lost 7, with 15 bases in between. Germline V lookup: CDR1 SGHDN, CDR2 FVKESK. CDR3 length: 16 residues. In nucleotides, the CDR3 is TGTGCCAGCAGCCAAGATGGCAGGGATAAACCTGAAAAACTGTTTTTT. Translated, it gives CASSQDGRDKPEKLFF.

This chain's CDR3 is CASSQDTRPHSGIQYF. CDR3 nucleotide sequence: TGCGCCAGCAGCCAAGATACGCGTCCCCATTCGGGCATTCAGTACTTC. This sequence joins TRBV4-3 and TRBJ2-4; D ambiguous. Germline CDR1 and CDR2: LGHNA and YSLEER. The CDR3 contains 16 residues. Trimming took 0 bases from V and 9 from J, leaving 18 bases between them.

This chain uses TRBV13 with TRBJ2-1, with no clear D. Germline V gene data show CDR1 as PRHDT and CDR2 as FYEKMQ (reference sequence). V was cut by 6 bases and J by 3 bases, with 6 bases left in between. CDR3 length equals 12 residues. In DNA, the CDR3 is TGTGCCAGCAGGGTCGGCTACAATGAGCAGTTCTTC. Its translation: CASRVGYNEQFF. Full variable domain (rest looked up from reference TRBV13 and TRBJ2-1): AAGVIQSPRHLIKEKRETATLKCYPIPRHDTVYWYQQGPGQDPQFLISFYEKMQSDKGSIPDRFSAQQFSDYHSELNMSSLELGDSALYFCASRVGYNEQFFGPGTRLTVL.

This chain connects TRBV15 to TRBJ1-5; TRBD1 aligns across 11 bases. The junction had 19 bases not matched to a gene; V was cut back by 0 bases and J by 3 bases. Germline V gene sequence: CDR1 LNHNV, CDR2 YYDKDF (reference sequence). The CDR3 is made up of 22 amino acids. The DNA for the CDR3 is TGTGCCACCAGCAGAGATATCCCCCGGACAGGGGGCGAATTCAGCCCCAATCAGCCCCAGCATTTT. Translated: CATSRDIPRTGGEFSPNQPQHF.

This clone came up a few times. The genes are TRBV19 and TRBJ2-6, with no clear D. The CDR3 consists of 15 residues. The V end was cut by 2 bases, the J end by 0 bases, with 5 bases between. The germline V gene has CDR1 LNHDA and CDR2 SQIVND (reference sequence). In nucleotides, the CDR3 is TGTGCCAGTAGTATAACAGCCTCTGGGGCCAACGTCCTGACTTTC. Encoded protein: CASSITASGANVLTF.

The chain links TRBV29-1 to TRBJ2-5; D gene ambiguous. V lost 7 bases to trimming and J lost 5 bases, with 8 bases between them. This CDR3 region has 10 residues. Looked up from germline, CDR1 is SQVTM and CDR2 is ANQGSEA. The CDR3: CSARRETQYF. In DNA form, the CDR3 reads TGCAGCGCTAGAAGGGAGACCCAGTACTTC.

This sequence joins TRBV30 and TRBJ2-7; D is perhaps TRBD1 (6 bases). Between the trimmed V and J ends, which lost 1 base and 1 base, there was a span of 8 bases. The CDR3 has 13 amino acids. CDR1 and CDR2 from the germline V gene are GTSNPN and SVGIG (reference sequence). In DNA, the CDR3 is TGTGCCTGGAGTGAGGACAGATCCTACGAGCAGTACTTC. Translation: CAWSEDRSYEQYF.

The chain is built from TRBV2 and TRBJ1-5, with no clear D. CDR3 size: 12 residues. Trimming pared 5 bases from V and 3 bases from J, leaving 5 bases between. CDR1 and CDR2 from the germline V gene are SNHLY and FYNNEI. In nucleotides, the CDR3 is TGTGCCAGCAGTCCACACAATCAGCCCCAGCATTTT. It is translated as CASSPHNQPQHF.

V usage is TRBV6-6 and J usage is TRBJ2-5, with TRBD2 identical over 8 bases. This CDR3 contains 16 residues. The germline CDR1 and CDR2 sequences are MNHNY and SVGAGI (reference sequence). With V trimmed by 5 bases and J by 1 base, 9 bases remained unmatched. The CDR3 loop is CASSGLAGPTQETQYF. In nucleotides, the CDR3 is TGTGCCAGCAGTGGGCTAGCGGGTCCTACCCAAGAGACCCAGTACTTC.

The gene calls are TRBV7-5 and TRBJ1-2; TRBD1 is the table's D call and was not checked against the DNA. TRBV7-5 counts as a pseudogene. The CDR3 has 13 residues. The CDR3 DNA reads TGTGTCAGAAGCTCGGACAGGGGGGATGGCTACACCTTC. Protein sequence: CVRSSDRGDGYTF.

This chain connects TRBV2 to TRBJ2-1, with TRBD1 identical over 10 bases. In germline, CDR1 is SNHLY, CDR2 FYNNEI. Trimming cost V 5 bases and J 10 bases; bases outside gene matches: 14. The CDR3 has 16 amino acids. The CDR3 protein is CASSSRDRGSIGEQFF. The CDR3, as DNA: TGTGCCAGCAGTTCCAGGGACAGGGGTTCGATAGGCGAGCAGTTCTTC.